Listed here are 23 T cell receptor beta chains from one sample, sequenced in a study of T cell changes during pregnancy in multiple sclerosis. Generated by immunoSEQ multiplex PCR, the TCRdb table keeps only in-frame clones and is missing some. The profile shows more than 85,000 clones, over 85% of them singletons. The starting material was peripheral blood, obtained in the second trimester of pregnancy. These receptors all come from a female donor with multiple sclerosis, enrolled in a pregnancy study.

The genes are TRBV5-1 and TRBJ2-7, with 12 bases that match TRBD2. This CDR3 region has 20 residues. V was clipped by 2 bases and J by 2 bases; unmatched bases: 17. Germline V gives CDR1 SGHRS, CDR2 YFSETQ. The CDR3 DNA is TGCGCCAGCAGCTTAATAAGACTAGCGGGGGTACTCTCAAATGCCTACGAGCAGTACTTC. This sequence encodes CASSLIRLAGVLSNAYEQYF.

V is TRBV9 and J is TRBJ2-2; TRBD2 agrees at 8 bases. Germline CDR1 is SGDLS and CDR2 is YYNGEE. The CDR3 sequence is 18 residues long. Losses at the gene ends were 1 base for V and 6 bases for J; bases not matched to a gene: 14. CDR3 coding DNA: TGTGCCAGCAGCGTAATACGTTCGGGAGGGGGTGAGGCCGGGGAGCTGTTTTTT. Residues: CASSVIRSGGGEAGELFF.

V is TRBV9 and J is TRBJ1-5; 8 nucleotides match TRBD1. CDR1 and CDR2 (germline): SGDLS, YYNGEE. V lost 4 bases to trimming and J lost 0 bases; unmatched junction nucleotides: 3. CDR3 length: 15 residues. The CDR3 reads CASSSGQGSNQPQHF. DNA for the CDR3: TGTGCCAGCAGCTCCGGACAGGGTAGCAATCAGCCCCAGCATTTT.

DNA for the CDR3: TGCGCCAGCAGTGAAGGCGCGTGGACTAGCGGGACGAAGGCCCAGACCTACAATGAGCAGTTCTTC. Translating it yields CASSEGAWTSGTKAQTYNEQFF. The V and J genes are TRBV10-1 and TRBJ2-1; TRBD2 aligns across 12 bases. Germline V gene sequence: CDR1 WNHNN, CDR2 SYGVQD (reference sequence). CDR3 length: 22 residues. After removal of 3 bases from V and 2 bases from J, the junction contained 20 bases not matched to a gene.

This chain connects TRBV9 to TRBJ2-5; D ambiguous. Germline-derived CDR1 and CDR2 are SGDLS and YYNGEE. This CDR3 spans 13 amino acids. V gave up 2 bases and J gave up 5 bases, with 10 bases separating them. The CDR3 sequence: CASSVQTGETQYF. The CDR3 nucleotides are TGTGCCAGCAGCGTCCAAACCGGGGAGACCCAGTACTTC.

This chain links TRBV10-3 with TRBJ2-2, with TRBD2 matching over 10 bases. The CDR3 covers 17 residues. Germline CDR1 ENHRY, CDR2 SYGVKD. V lost 8 bases, J lost 1 base, and 10 bases stayed unmatched. The CDR3 bases are TGTGCCATCTCGGTGTCTAGACTAGCGGGGAACACCGGGGAGCTGTTTTTT. Translation: CAISVSRLAGNTGELFF.

The DNA of the CDR3 is TGTGCCAGCAGACAATCCGGGACAGCAGGTCAGCCCCAGCATTTT. This codes for CASRQSGTAGQPQHF. The J gene is TRBJ1-5, the V gene TRBV5-5, with 7 bases aligning to TRBD1. V lost 5 bases and J lost 6; bases outside the gene matches: 11. This CDR3 is built from 15 residues. Per germline, CDR1 SGHKS and CDR2 YYEKEE (reference sequence).

This chain joins TRBV5-1 and TRBJ2-2; 8 bases are a match to TRBD2. This CDR3 comprises 15 residues. Unmatched junction bases numbered 3, after V lost 1 base and J lost 4 bases. Germline V CDR1 and CDR2: SGHRS, YFSETQ. The CDR3, as DNA: TGCGCCAGCAGCTTGACGGGAGGGGGCACCGGGGAGCTGTTTTTT. This sequence encodes CASSLTGGGTGELFF.

The chain employs TRBV6-1 and TRBJ2-1; 7 bases match TRBD1. CDR3 length: 15 amino acids. CDR1 and CDR2 (germline): MNHNS, SASEGT. V trimming: 2 bases; J trimming: 5 bases; junction bases outside the gene matches: 6. CDR3 loop: CASSESWTGNNEQFF. CDR3 DNA sequence: TGTGCCAGCAGTGAATCCTGGACAGGAAACAATGAGCAGTTCTTC.

The gene calls are TRBV28 and TRBJ2-7; 7 bases map to TRBD1. Germline V gene lookup returns CDR1 MDHEN and CDR2 SYDVKM. V dropped 5 bases and J dropped 7; count of bases not matched to a gene: 2. The CDR3 consists of 11 residues. As DNA, the CDR3 is TGTGCCAGCAGTCCACAGGGGGAGCAGTACTTC. It encodes CASSPQGEQYF.

This sequence joins TRBV18 and TRBJ2-2; the match to TRBD1 covers 8 bases. The CDR3 contains 13 residues. Germline trimming cut 3 bases from V and 7 bases from J; bases unmatched to any gene: 1. Germline assignment: CDR1 KGHSH and CDR2 LQKENI. The CDR3 here is CASSPTGDGELFF. In nucleotides, the CDR3 is TGTGCCAGCTCACCGACAGGGGACGGGGAGCTGTTTTTT.

The V call is TRBV6-6, the J call TRBJ1-1; D is unresolved. Trimming pared 5 bases from V and 4 bases from J, leaving 8 bases between. The V gene's germline CDR1 is MNHNY and CDR2 SVGAGI (reference sequence). The CDR3 covers 12 residues. The CDR3 protein is CASSRGGTEAFF. CDR3 coding DNA: TGTGCCAGCAGTCGGGGAGGCACTGAAGCTTTCTTT.

The sample holds one count of this clone. CDR3 coding DNA: TGTGCCTGGAGCCTTGGTCAGGGGGCAACTAATGAAAAACTGTTTTTT. The encoded protein is CAWSLGQGATNEKLFF. The chain uses TRBV30 and TRBJ1-4; 7 bases map to TRBD1. CDR3 length equals 16 residues. J gave up 0 bases and V 3 bases, and 7 bases lay outside the gene matches. Per germline, CDR1 GTSNPN and CDR2 SVGIG (reference sequence). Looking up the rest from reference TRBV30 and TRBJ1-4 gives the full variable domain: SQTIHQWPATLVQPVGSPLSLECTVEGTSNPNLYWYRQAAGRGLQLLFYSVGIGQISSEVPQNLSASRPQDRQFILSSKKLLLSDSGFYLCAWSLGQGATNEKLFFGSGTQLSVL.

The V gene is TRBV5-8, the J gene TRBJ1-2, with a tentative D call TRBD1 (5 bases). Germline V lookup: CDR1 SGHTS, CDR2 YDEGEE. V was trimmed by 0 bases and J by 4 bases, leaving 7 bases between them. This CDR3 contains 13 residues. This CDR3 is CASSLGQIYGYTF. CDR3 sequence (DNA): TGTGCCAGCAGCTTGGGACAGATCTATGGCTACACCTTC. Using reference TRBV5-8 and TRBJ1-2 for the parts outside the CDR3, the full variable domain is EAGVTQSPTHLIKTRGQQATLRCSPISGHTSVYWYQQALGLGLQFLLWYDEGEERNRGNFPPRFSGRQFPNYSSELNVNALELEDSALYLCASSLGQIYGYTFGSGTRLTVV.

V usage is TRBV15 and J usage is TRBJ2-7; possible D gene TRBD2, 5 bases. Trimming shortened V by 4 bases and J by 0 bases, and 10 bases separated the two germline ends. Germline CDR1 LNHNV, CDR2 YYDKDF (reference sequence). This CDR3 spans 14 amino acids. The CDR3 bases are TGTGCCACCAGCATTGACTATACCTCCTACGAGCAGTACTTC. As protein: CATSIDYTSYEQYF.

In its sample, this clone was seen once. V usage is TRBV10-2 and J usage is TRBJ1-1, with 9 bases aligning to TRBD1. The germline V gene encodes CDR1 WSHSY and CDR2 SAAADI. The trim removed 7 bases at V and 4 bases at J, leaving 7 bases unmatched. The CDR3 contains 14 residues. The CDR3 bases are TGCGCCAGCACGAGAGGACAGGGGATCACTGAAGCTTTCTTT. It encodes CASTRGQGITEAFF.

The V and J genes are TRBV18 and TRBJ1-1, with 11 bases identical to TRBD1. Germline loops: CDR1 KGHSH, CDR2 LQKENI. CDR3 length: 13 residues. The V and J ends lost 6 bases and 7 bases, in that order; junction bases with no gene match: 4. The CDR3 DNA reads TGTGCCAGCTCCCAGGGACAGGGGGTTGAAGCTTTCTTT. Translation: CASSQGQGVEAFF.

This chain connects TRBV2 to TRBJ2-2, with 10 bases identical to TRBD2. This CDR3 is 17 amino acids long. Germline assignment: CDR1 SNHLY and CDR2 FYNNEI. J was trimmed by 3 bases and V by 6 bases; bases with no gene match: 10. The CDR3 DNA sequence: TGTGCCAGCAGACGGTACGGGCTAGCGGGGGACACCGGGGAGCTGTTTTTT. Its translation: CASRRYGLAGDTGELFF. Based on the CDR3 plus reference TRBV2 and TRBJ2-2, the full variable domain is EPEVTQTPSHQVTQMGQEVILRCVPISNHLYFYWYRQILGQKVEFLVSFYNNEISEKSEIFDDQFSVERPDGSNFTLKIRSTKLEDSAMYFCASRRYGLAGDTGELFFGEGSRLTVL.

The rearrangement links TRBV4-2 to TRBJ1-5; D remains unclear. Germline assignment: CDR1 LGHNA and CDR2 YNFKEQ. This CDR3 comprises 15 residues. The germline V and J ends were trimmed by 4 bases and 1 base, with 11 bases remaining between them. As DNA, the CDR3 is TGTGCCAGCAGCCTTGCTTTCGGGAGCAATCAGCCCCAGCATTTT. This sequence encodes CASSLAFGSNQPQHF.

The rearrangement joins TRBV28 to TRBJ2-7; D is ambiguous. Germline CDR1 and CDR2: MDHEN and SYDVKM. This CDR3 contains 14 residues. Deletions cut 2 bases from V and 5 bases from J, with 13 bases between. The chain's CDR3 is CASSLTQRSHEQYF. Written as DNA, the CDR3 is TGTGCCAGCAGTTTAACCCAGAGGTCCCACGAGCAGTACTTC.

This sequence joins TRBV7-3 and TRBJ2-1; 8 nucleotides line up with TRBD1. V lost 5 bases and J lost 9; bases outside the gene matches: 12. This CDR3 spans 15 amino acids. Looked up from germline, CDR1 is SGHTA and CDR2 is FQGTGA. The CDR3 reads CASSPSGQGSGEQFF. The CDR3, as DNA: TGTGCCAGCAGCCCTTCCGGACAGGGAAGCGGTGAGCAGTTCTTC.

J is TRBJ1-1 and V is TRBV2; D perhaps matches TRBD1 (5 bases). Germline-derived CDR1 and CDR2 are SNHLY and FYNNEI. Trimming pared 4 bases from V and 3 bases from J, leaving 12 bases between. CDR3 length: 14 amino acids. The CDR3 bases are TGTGCCAGCAGTGTGATGGGAGGGGACACTGAAGCTTTCTTT. This encodes CASSVMGGDTEAFF.

The chain employs TRBV7-7 and TRBJ2-3, with 14 bases that match TRBD2. Germline CDR1 is SSHAT and CDR2 is FNYEAQ (reference sequence). This CDR3 has 15 amino acids. V lost 3 bases and J lost 4; bases outside the gene matches: 0. This CDR3 is CASSLGLAGADTQYF. The CDR3 coding sequence is TGTGCCAGCAGCTTGGGACTAGCGGGAGCAGATACGCAGTATTTT.